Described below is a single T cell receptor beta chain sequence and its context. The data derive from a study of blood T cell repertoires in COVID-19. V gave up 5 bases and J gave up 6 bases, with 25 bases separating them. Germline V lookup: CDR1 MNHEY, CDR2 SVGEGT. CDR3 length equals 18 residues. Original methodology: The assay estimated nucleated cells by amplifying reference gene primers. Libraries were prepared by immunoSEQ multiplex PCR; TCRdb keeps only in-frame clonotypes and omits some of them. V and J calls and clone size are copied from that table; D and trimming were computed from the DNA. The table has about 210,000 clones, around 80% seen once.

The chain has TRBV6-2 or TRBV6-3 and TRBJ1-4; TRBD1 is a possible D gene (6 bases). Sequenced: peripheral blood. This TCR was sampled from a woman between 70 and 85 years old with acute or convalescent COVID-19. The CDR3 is CASSRYGFDRSLDEKLFF. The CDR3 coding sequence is TGTGCCAGCAGTCGCTACGGCTTTGACAGGTCTCTGGATGAAAAACTGTTTTTT.